This record concerns one T cell receptor (beta chain) sequence. This receptor's antigen is unknown. Base-call qualities are not available, and no considerably larger clone is one nucleotide away. The sample is drawn from a study of blood T cell repertoires in COVID-19 (dated by TCRdb to about 2020). About the full investigation: Samples from collaborators originated in the United States, Italy and Spain and spanned both the acute and convalescent phases of COVID-19. The prospective study material was composed of cDNA or gDNA derived from T cells, B-cell-depleted T cells, or PBMCs. Deeply sampled blood TCRbeta repertoires from subjects exposed to, actively infected with, or recovered from COVID-19 were included in the dataset. The repertoires were made available in a free public database intended to serve as a resource for research on the immune response to SARS-CoV-2. Samples came from the ongoing ImmuneRACE study (first 160 participants) plus 1,254 subjects from 6 global collaborators. A de-identified subject ID, COVID-19 status, age in years and sex were almost always included in the sample metadata. Where available, HLA class I and class II types were taken from metadata supplied by the sample provider and were not determined by assay-based typing. Results the study describes overall, beyond this receptor: How much clinical and demographic metadata was included differed by source and by participant, and the metadata was provided uncurated.

The immunoSEQ Assay, a bias-controlled multiplex PCR, was used to amplify TCRbeta CDR3 regions from genomic DNA. The study's processing was this. Within the assay, amplification of reference gene primers was used to estimate how many nucleated cells each sample contained. To quantify the absolute abundance of each unique TCRbeta CDR3 rearrangement, sequence reads were collapsed and filtered. For each sample, productive Simpson clonality was calculated as the square root of Simpson's diversity index over productive rearrangements. Imported from immuneACCESS, the table was reduced by TCRdb to in-frame sequences with V and J called. These copies leave out some clones; in studies compared against another copy, an unresolved V gene accounts for under half, and the cause of the remainder is not known. Clone size and the V and J calls come from that table; the DNA yielded D and trimming. Here the sample has more than 20,000 clones; about 77% occur a single time. The ten top clones hold around 15% of the sample.

V gives up 4 bases and J gives up 4 bases, and the segment between their germline ends measures 12 bases. CDR1 SGHNT and CDR2 YENEEA were looked up in the germline V gene. The CDR3 runs 14 residues from the cysteine to the phenylalanine. The entry retains the CDR3 DNA only, 42 bases that are in frame from base 1. Whole blood was collected in K2EDTA tubes by collaborating institutions according to the institutions' own protocols. For TCRbeta analysis, collaborator samples were shipped as frozen whole blood, as isolated PBMCs, or as DNA extracted from either sample type. The chain employs TRBV11-3 and TRBJ2-3; TRBD2 is a weak D gene call, 5 bases matching. The source is an elderly man with active or convalescent COVID-19. The source material was peripheral blood. Here the CDR3 is given as CASSSPRTADTQYF. The DNA is as follows: TGTGCCAGCAGCTCCCCTCGGACTGCAGATACGCAGTATTTT.